This TCR beta chain is drawn from a study of blood T cell repertoires in COVID-19. V gave up 1 base and J gave up 2 bases, with 22 bases separating them. CDR3 length equals 18 residues. Germline lookup yields CDR1 SGHRS and CDR2 YFSETQ. TCRdb's table, derived via immunoSEQ multiplex PCR, lists solely in-frame clones and lacks some. There are 150,000 to 200,000 clones in the sample; nearly 85% occur only once, and approximately 5.4% lies in the top ten. This clone was seen only a few times. This TCR was recovered from a woman between 25 and 40 years old with acute or convalescent COVID-19. The chain is built from TRBV5-1 and TRBJ2-7; a weak D match, TRBD2 (6 bases). The sequencing sample was made of peripheral blood. CDR3 nucleotides: TGCGCCAGCAGCTTGAGGGCCGGGACTGCACGAGGGACCTACGAGCAGTACTTC. Protein: CASSLRAGTARGTYEQYF.